A single sample is the source of the 30 T cell receptor beta chains below, sequenced in a study of cytomegalovirus exposure and HLA in healthy donors. The study ran its PCR with 60 Vbeta and 13 Jbeta primers. Repertoires were generated with immunoSEQ multiplex PCR, while TCRdb's copy carries only in-frame clones and drops some. The top ten clones hold about 15% of a sample with 90,000 to 120,000 clones, about 74% of them seen once. Sequenced sample: PBMCs. The receptors were gathered from a woman between 40 and 50 years old in good health and CMV-seropositive.

The chain is built from TRBV11-2 and TRBJ2-7; TRBD2 aligns across 7 bases. V trimming: 3 bases; J trimming: 5 bases; junction bases outside the gene matches: 4. CDR3 length: 13 residues. From germline, CDR1 is SGHAT and CDR2 FQNNGV. CDR3 protein: CASSFGLVDEQYF. The CDR3 DNA reads TGTGCCAGCAGCTTCGGACTAGTTGACGAGCAGTACTTC.

The rearrangement joins TRBV2 to TRBJ1-1; 9 bases fit TRBD1. This CDR3 region has 12 residues. Germline CDR1 SNHLY, CDR2 FYNNEI. V trimming: 6 bases; J trimming: 4 bases; junction bases outside the gene matches: 0. DNA of the CDR3: TGTGCCAGCAGGGGACAGGGCACTGAAGCTTTCTTT. It is translated as CASRGQGTEAFF.

The chain is built from TRBV5-4 and TRBJ1-1, with a tentative D call TRBD1 (6 bases). This CDR3 spans 14 amino acids. V was pared by 6 bases and J by 0 bases, with 12 bases between. In germline, CDR1 is SGHNT, CDR2 YYREEE (reference sequence). DNA of the CDR3: TGTGCCAGCACCTTCTGGGGGCTGAACACTGAAGCTTTCTTT. Its protein product is CASTFWGLNTEAFF.

The chain recombines TRBV13 with TRBJ2-7; no clear D. V lost 6 bases to trimming and J lost 5 bases, with 14 bases between them. CDR1 and CDR2 from the germline V gene are PRHDT and FYEKMQ (reference sequence). The CDR3 is 13 amino acids. The CDR3 is CASRPRQTHEQYF. The CDR3 DNA reads TGTGCCAGCAGACCGAGACAAACCCACGAGCAGTACTTC.

This clone appeared a few times. The CDR3 bases are TGCGCCAGCAGCTTGGAAGACTACCCCGTGGAGACCCAGTACTTC. Translated: CASSLEDYPVETQYF. The chain combines TRBV5-1 with TRBJ2-5; D is possibly TRBD2 (5 bases). From germline, CDR1 is SGHRS and CDR2 YFSETQ. Trimming cost V 0 bases and J 5 bases, with 14 bases left between them. The CDR3 runs 15 residues.

This chain uses TRBV5-1 with TRBJ1-5; tentatively, D is TRBD1 (6 bases). Between the trimmed V and J ends, which lost 0 bases and 6 bases, there was a span of 13 bases. Germline values: CDR1 SGHRS, CDR2 YFSETQ. The CDR3 consists of 15 residues. CDR3: CASSLAGEGSQPQHF. The CDR3 bases are TGCGCCAGCAGCTTGGCAGGGGAAGGGAGTCAGCCCCAGCATTTT.

The V call is TRBV4-1, the J call TRBJ2-7; 8 positions agree with TRBD1. Germline V lookup: CDR1 MGHRA, CDR2 YSYEKL. V lost 3 bases to trimming and J lost 3 bases; unmatched junction nucleotides: 7. The CDR3 contains 15 residues. CDR3 nucleotides: TGCGCCAGCAGCCAGTCCGGGACAGGAGTCTACGAGCAGTACTTC. As protein: CASSQSGTGVYEQYF.

V and J are TRBV18 and TRBJ2-5, with TRBD1 matching over 7 bases. CDR1 is KGHSH and CDR2 is LQKENI in the germline V gene. The CDR3 runs 15 residues. The J segment lost 3 bases and the V segment lost 3 bases, leaving 7 bases of the junction unmatched. CDR3 loop: CASSPLPTGEETQYF. The DNA of the CDR3 is TGTGCCAGCTCACCCTTACCAACAGGGGAAGAGACCCAGTACTTC.

The V and J genes are TRBV5-1 and TRBJ2-1; D gene uncertain. CDR3 length: 13 amino acids. CDR1 is SGHRS and CDR2 is YFSETQ in the germline V gene. Trimming cost V 3 bases and J 6 bases, with 10 bases left between them. CDR3 in DNA: TGCGCCAGCAGCTACTCTACCGGCAATGAGCAGTTCTTC. Amino acids: CASSYSTGNEQFF.

V and J are TRBV6-5 and TRBJ2-3, with D unclear. Per the germline V gene, CDR1 is MNHEY and CDR2 is SVGAGI. V lost 6 bases and J lost 2, with 12 bases in between. CDR3 size: 14 residues. In DNA form, the CDR3 reads TGTGCCAGCAGCATGACTTACCTCACAGATACGCAGTATTTT. It specifies CASSMTYLTDTQYF.

The rearrangement joins TRBV6-1 to TRBJ1-5; TRBD1 agrees at 7 bases. The germline gives CDR1 MNHNS, CDR2 SASEGT. The CDR3 runs 15 residues. Trimming at V came to 2 bases and at J to 6 bases, leaving 7 bases not matched to a gene. Here the CDR3 reads CASSERRGLGQPQHF. The CDR3 region has the DNA TGTGCCAGCAGTGAAAGGAGGGGGCTAGGTCAGCCCCAGCATTTT.

The table lists this clone with a few counts. The V and J genes are TRBV6-5 and TRBJ1-6; D is unclear. CDR3 length: 13 amino acids. Trimming took 6 bases from V and 5 from J, leaving 8 bases between them. Germline lookup yields CDR1 MNHEY and CDR2 SVGAGI. CDR3 in amino acids: CASRIQNNSPLHF. The CDR3 nucleotides read TGTGCCAGCAGGATCCAGAATAATTCACCCCTCCACTTT.

CDR3 DNA: TGTGCCAGCTCCCGAAACGCGGGGGAGTCGAACACCGGGGAGCTGTTTTTT. It codes for CASSRNAGESNTGELFF. This chain uses TRBV18 with TRBJ2-2; the match to TRBD2 covers 7 bases. The CDR3 spans 17 residues. J gave up 0 bases and V 6 bases, and 10 bases lay outside the gene matches. Germline V lookup: CDR1 KGHSH, CDR2 LQKENI.

V gene TRBV7-2 combines with J gene TRBJ2-2; maybe TRBD2 (5 bases). Trimming cost V 7 bases and J 2 bases, with 17 bases left between them. This CDR3 is built from 16 residues. Germline V CDR1 and CDR2: SGHTA, FQGNSA. The CDR3 spells CASTLATGTNTGELFF. The DNA for the CDR3 is TGTGCCAGCACCCTGGCGACGGGAACCAACACCGGGGAGCTGTTTTTT. Full variable domain (outside the CDR3, taken from reference TRBV7-2 and TRBJ2-2): GAGVSQSPSNKVTEKGKDVELRCDPISGHTALYWYRQSLGQGLEFLIYFQGNSAPDKSGLPSDRFSAERTGGSVSTLTIQRTQQEDSAVYLCASTLATGTNTGELFFGEGSRLTVL.

This sequence joins TRBV5-8 and TRBJ2-2; D is possibly TRBD1 (6 bases). Germline V gives CDR1 SGHTS, CDR2 YDEGEE. V shed 2 bases and J shed 7 bases, with 18 bases lying between them. The CDR3 spans 16 residues. This CDR3 reads CASSFRPGTSVGELFF. CDR3 DNA sequence: TGTGCCAGCAGCTTCCGTCCCGGGACATCAGTCGGGGAGCTGTTTTTT.

This clone was recorded only once. This chain connects TRBV9 to TRBJ1-6; 8 bases are a match to TRBD1. The ends lost 3 bases at V and 8 bases at J; junction bases unmatched: 7. This CDR3 region has 15 residues. The germline gives CDR1 SGDLS, CDR2 YYNGEE. The chain's CDR3 is CASSDRGQVYSPLHF. The CDR3 DNA follows: TGTGCCAGCAGCGACAGGGGACAGGTGTATTCACCCCTCCACTTT. The full variable domain, with the rest looked up from reference TRBV9 and TRBJ1-6, is DSGVTQTPKHLITATGQRVTLRCSPRSGDLSVYWYQQSLDQGLQFLIQYYNGEERAKGNILERFSAQQFPDLHSELNLSSLELGDSALYFCASSDRGQVYSPLHFGNGTRLTVT.

Turning to this clone: The junction shows a germline mismatch at one end, possibly a read error. This chain connects TRBV6-6 to TRBJ1-6, with a weak D call TRBD1 (6 bases). The germline V gene encodes CDR1 MNHNY and CDR2 SVGAGI (reference sequence). This CDR3 has 13 residues. As DNA, the CDR3 is TGTGCCAGCAGTTACTCGCATCTCGACAGGTGGGCCTTT. This encodes CASSYSHLDRWAF.

This chain links TRBV29-1 with TRBJ2-7; possibly TRBD1 for D (7 bases). V lost 7 bases and J 5 bases, leaving 21 bases between the germline ends. The CDR3 has 14 residues. Germline values: CDR1 SQVTM, CDR2 ANQGSEA. The CDR3 spells CSAGSPGQYHEQYF. For the CDR3, the DNA is TGCAGCGCCGGGAGCCCGGGACAGTACCACGAGCAGTACTTC.

The genes are TRBV18 and TRBJ1-1; 9 positions agree with TRBD1. Losses at the gene ends were 3 bases for V and 2 bases for J; bases not matched to a gene: 7. Per the germline V gene, CDR1 is KGHSH and CDR2 is LQKENI. The CDR3 runs 16 residues. The CDR3: CASSPNRGQFNTEAFF. The CDR3 DNA reads TGTGCCAGCTCACCGAACAGGGGGCAATTTAACACTGAAGCTTTCTTT.

This chain links TRBV11-2 with TRBJ2-5, with TRBD2 matching 8 bases. This CDR3 has 16 amino acids. Germline V gene lookup returns CDR1 SGHAT and CDR2 FQNNGV. V was clipped by 5 bases and J by 4 bases; unmatched bases: 12. CDR3 amino acids: CASSLQGRGVGETQYF. The CDR3, as DNA: TGTGCCAGCAGCCTCCAAGGGCGGGGGGTTGGAGAGACCCAGTACTTC. Full variable domain (rest looked up from reference TRBV11-2 and TRBJ2-5): EAGVAQSPRYKIIEKRQSVAFWCNPISGHATLYWYQQILGQGPKLLIQFQNNGVVDDSQLPKDRFSAERLKGVDSTLKIQPAKLEDSAVYLCASSLQGRGVGETQYFGPGTRLLVL.

The chain recombines TRBV10-3 with TRBJ2-1, with D perhaps matching TRBD2 (6 bases). Germline V CDR1 and CDR2: ENHRY, SYGVKD. CDR3 length: 14 amino acids. Deletions cut 8 bases from V and 9 bases from J, with 20 bases between. Written as DNA, the CDR3 is TGTGCCATCGGCCAAGGAGGAGGGCAGGGTGAGCAGTTCTTC. Protein product: CAIGQGGGQGEQFF.

The CDR3 is CASSIGVAYEQYF. In DNA, the CDR3 is TGTGCCAGCAGCATAGGGGTGGCCTACGAGCAGTACTTC. The chain has TRBV5-6 and TRBJ2-7; perhaps TRBD1 as D (5 bases). This CDR3 comprises 13 residues. V gave up 4 bases and J gave up 2 bases, with 10 bases separating them. Germline V lookup: CDR1 SGHDT, CDR2 YYEEEE.

The rearrangement links TRBV7-9 to TRBJ2-7; D is possibly TRBD2 (6 bases). The CDR3 runs 16 residues. The V gene's germline CDR1 is SEHNR and CDR2 FQNEAQ (reference sequence). Trimming shortened V by 5 bases and J by 4 bases, and 21 bases separated the two germline ends. The CDR3, as DNA: TGTGCCAGCAGCCAGTATGGGCAAGGAGGGAAATACGAGCAGTACTTC. Its translation is CASSQYGQGGKYEQYF.

The sample holds one count of this clone. V usage is TRBV30 and J usage is TRBJ2-1, with D possibly matching TRBD2 (6 bases). The CDR3 loop spans 12 amino acids. CDR1 is GTSNPN, CDR2 SVGIG, per germline (reference sequence). Trimming pared 6 bases from V and 4 bases from J, leaving 10 bases between. Here the CDR3 reads CACGTFYNEQFF. In DNA form, the CDR3 reads TGTGCCTGCGGGACTTTTTACAATGAGCAGTTCTTC.

This clone ranks as medium-sized. The V gene is TRBV4-2, the J gene TRBJ2-7; 7 bases align to TRBD1. CDR1 and CDR2 (germline): LGHNA, YNFKEQ. Trimming took 1 base from V and 2 from J; bases not matched to a gene: 2. The CDR3 has 14 residues. The CDR3, as DNA: TGTGCCAGCAGCCAAGGACAGGGAACCTACGAGCAGTACTTC. Its translation: CASSQGQGTYEQYF.

The rearrangement links TRBV6-1 to TRBJ2-1, with 12 bases lining up with TRBD2. CDR1 is MNHNS and CDR2 is SASEGT in the germline V gene. V lost 1 base and J lost 9; bases outside the gene matches: 4. This CDR3 has 15 residues. CDR3 in DNA: TGTGCCAGCAGTGAAGATACTAGCGGGGGGAGTGAGCAGTTCTTC. The encoded protein is CASSEDTSGGSEQFF.

V is TRBV14 and J is TRBJ2-7; 9 nucleotides match TRBD1. Germline-derived CDR1 and CDR2 are SGHDN and FVKESK. This CDR3 has 16 amino acids. The trim removed 4 bases at V and 5 bases at J, leaving 12 bases unmatched. CDR3 protein: CASSPAEGTGRNEQYF. The CDR3 DNA reads as TGTGCCAGCAGCCCGGCGGAAGGGACAGGGAGGAACGAGCAGTACTTC.

The chain links TRBV9 to TRBJ2-3; 10 bases line up with TRBD2. V lost 0 bases, J lost 0 bases, and 7 bases stayed unmatched. The CDR3 sequence is 18 residues long. Germline V lookup: CDR1 SGDLS, CDR2 YYNGEE. CDR3 protein: CASSVEGSGGLSTDTQYF. As DNA, the CDR3 is TGTGCCAGCAGCGTAGAAGGTAGCGGGGGGCTTAGCACAGATACGCAGTATTTT.

The chain employs TRBV15 and TRBJ2-6; 9 bases align to TRBD1. The germline gives CDR1 LNHNV, CDR2 YYDKDF (reference sequence). CDR3 size: 17 residues. V dropped 0 bases and J dropped 13; count of bases not matched to a gene: 13. Here the CDR3 DNA reads TGTGCCACCAGCAGAGATAGTTTAGGACAGGGGAGACCAGTCCTGACTTTC. It specifies CATSRDSLGQGRPVLTF.

This chain connects TRBV9 to TRBJ1-2, with D maybe TRBD1 (5 bases). CDR1 is SGDLS and CDR2 is YYNGEE in the germline V gene. The CDR3 has 14 amino acids. V lost 3 bases and J 8 bases, leaving 17 bases between the germline ends. The CDR3 DNA reads as TGTGCCAGCAGCGCCGGATCAGGGTCTCGAGGCTACACCTTC. Its protein is CASSAGSGSRGYTF.